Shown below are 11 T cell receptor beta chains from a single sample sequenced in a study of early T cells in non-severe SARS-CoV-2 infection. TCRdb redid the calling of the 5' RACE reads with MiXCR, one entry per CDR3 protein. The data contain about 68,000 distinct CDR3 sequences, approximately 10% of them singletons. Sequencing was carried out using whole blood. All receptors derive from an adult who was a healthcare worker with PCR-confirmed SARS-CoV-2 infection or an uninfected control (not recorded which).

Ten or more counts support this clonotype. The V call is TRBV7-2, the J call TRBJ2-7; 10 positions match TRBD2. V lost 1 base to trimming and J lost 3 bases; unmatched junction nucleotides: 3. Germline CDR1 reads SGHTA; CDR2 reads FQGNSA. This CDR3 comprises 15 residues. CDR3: CASSLVPSGSYEQYF. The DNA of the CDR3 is TGTGCCAGCAGCTTAGTTCCTAGCGGGAGCTACGAGCAGTACTTC.

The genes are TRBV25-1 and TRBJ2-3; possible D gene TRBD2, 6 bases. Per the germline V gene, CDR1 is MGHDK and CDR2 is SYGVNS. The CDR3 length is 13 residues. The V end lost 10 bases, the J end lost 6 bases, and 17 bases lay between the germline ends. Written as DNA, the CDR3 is TGTGCCACCTACCATAGCGGCCGGGATACGCAGTATTTT. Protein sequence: CATYHSGRDTQYF.

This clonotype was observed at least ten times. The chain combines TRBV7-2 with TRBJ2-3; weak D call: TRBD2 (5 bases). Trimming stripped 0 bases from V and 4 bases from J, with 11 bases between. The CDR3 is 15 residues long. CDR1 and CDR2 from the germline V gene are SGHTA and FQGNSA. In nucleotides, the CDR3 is TGTGCCAGCAGCTTAGCGGGAGCGAGGGCAGATACGCAGTATTTT. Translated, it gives CASSLAGARADTQYF.

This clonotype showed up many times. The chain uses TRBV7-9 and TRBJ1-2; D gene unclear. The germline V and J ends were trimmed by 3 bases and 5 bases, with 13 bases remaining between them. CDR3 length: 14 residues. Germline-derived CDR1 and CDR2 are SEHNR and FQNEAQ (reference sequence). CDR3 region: CASSFTTSLYGYTF. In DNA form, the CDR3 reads TGTGCCAGCAGCTTTACAACATCCCTTTATGGCTACACCTTC.

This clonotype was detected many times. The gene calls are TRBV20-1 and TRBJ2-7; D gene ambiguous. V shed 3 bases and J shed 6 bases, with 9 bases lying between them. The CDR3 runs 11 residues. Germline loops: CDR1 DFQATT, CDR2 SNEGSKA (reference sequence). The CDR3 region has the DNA TGCAGTGCTAGGGCCGGGCCCGAGCAGTACTTC. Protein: CSARAGPEQYF.

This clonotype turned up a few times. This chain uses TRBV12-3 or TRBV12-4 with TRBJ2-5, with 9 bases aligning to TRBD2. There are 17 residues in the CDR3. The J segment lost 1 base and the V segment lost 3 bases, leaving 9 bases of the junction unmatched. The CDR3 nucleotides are TGTGCCAGCAGTTTTGTGGGGGCTAGCGGGGTCCAAGAGACCCAGTACTTC. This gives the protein CASSFVGASGVQETQYF.

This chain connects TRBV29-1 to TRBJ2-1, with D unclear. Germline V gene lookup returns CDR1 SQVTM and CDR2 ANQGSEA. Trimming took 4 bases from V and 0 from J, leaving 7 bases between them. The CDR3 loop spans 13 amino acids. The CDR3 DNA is TGCAGCGTTGTTGCGAACTCCTACAATGAGCAGTTCTTC. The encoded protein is CSVVANSYNEQFF.

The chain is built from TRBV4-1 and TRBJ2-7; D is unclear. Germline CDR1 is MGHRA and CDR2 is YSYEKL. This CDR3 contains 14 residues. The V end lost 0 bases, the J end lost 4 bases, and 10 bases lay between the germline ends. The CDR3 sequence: CASSQDLSRYEQYF. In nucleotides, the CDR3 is TGCGCCAGCAGCCAAGATCTAAGTCGGTACGAGCAGTACTTC.

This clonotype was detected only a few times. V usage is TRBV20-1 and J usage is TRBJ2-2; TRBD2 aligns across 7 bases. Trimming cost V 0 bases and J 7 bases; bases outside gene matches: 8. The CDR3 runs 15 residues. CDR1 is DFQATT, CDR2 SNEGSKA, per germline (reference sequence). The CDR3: CSARDRRAGDGELFF. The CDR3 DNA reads TGCAGTGCTAGAGACCGAAGGGCGGGAGACGGGGAGCTGTTTTTT.

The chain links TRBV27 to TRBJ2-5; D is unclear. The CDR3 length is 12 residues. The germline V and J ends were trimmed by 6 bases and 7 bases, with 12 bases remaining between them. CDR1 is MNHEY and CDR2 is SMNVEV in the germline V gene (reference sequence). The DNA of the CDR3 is TGTGCCAGCAGCCCCCCTCGCGGGACCCAGTACTTC. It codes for CASSPPRGTQYF.

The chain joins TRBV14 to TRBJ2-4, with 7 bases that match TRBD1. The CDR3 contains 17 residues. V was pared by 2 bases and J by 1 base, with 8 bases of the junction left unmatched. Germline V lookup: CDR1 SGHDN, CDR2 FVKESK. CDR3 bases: TGTGCCAGCAGCCAAACGACAGGGTCTCTTGCCAAAAACATTCAGTACTTC. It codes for CASSQTTGSLAKNIQYF.